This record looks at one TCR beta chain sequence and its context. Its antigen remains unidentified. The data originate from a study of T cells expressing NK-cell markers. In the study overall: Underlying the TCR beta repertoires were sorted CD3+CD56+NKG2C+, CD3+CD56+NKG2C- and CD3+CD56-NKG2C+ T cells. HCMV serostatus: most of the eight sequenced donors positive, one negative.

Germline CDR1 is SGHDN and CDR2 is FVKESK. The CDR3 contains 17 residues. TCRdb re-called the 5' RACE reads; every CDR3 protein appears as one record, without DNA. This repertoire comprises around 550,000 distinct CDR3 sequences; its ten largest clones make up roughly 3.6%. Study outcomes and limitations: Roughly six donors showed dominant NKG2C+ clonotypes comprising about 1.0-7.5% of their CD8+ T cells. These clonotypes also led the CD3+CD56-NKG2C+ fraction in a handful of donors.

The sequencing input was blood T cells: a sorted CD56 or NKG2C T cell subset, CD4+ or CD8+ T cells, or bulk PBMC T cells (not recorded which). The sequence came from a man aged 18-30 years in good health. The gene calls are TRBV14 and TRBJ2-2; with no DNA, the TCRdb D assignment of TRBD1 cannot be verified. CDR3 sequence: CASSHDGAARGTGELFF.